A selection of T cell receptor beta chains follows, all from one sample in a study of blood T cell repertoires in COVID-19. The repertoire was sequenced with immunoSEQ multiplex PCR; TCRdb's copy has only in-frame clones and lacks some. The sample has about 39,000 clones, about 86% seen once. Sequencing used peripheral blood. Source of these receptors: a man in his forties with active COVID-19. CDR3s include the opening cysteine and the closing phenylalanine or tryptophan. A D gene is named only where the DNA matches it firmly. The size of a clone is reported for some rows only, either as once, few or many, or as a class for expanded clones.

TRBV6-1	TRBJ2-2	NA	NA	TGTGCCAGCAGTGAAGTCGACAGCTCTTTGGCGGGGGGGGAGCTGTTTTTT	CASSEVDSSLAGGELFF
TRBV7-6	TRBJ2-1	TRBD2	NA	TGTGCCAGCAGCCGTAGCGGGGATCCTCCCTACAATGAGCAGTTCTTC	CASSRSGDPPYNEQFF
TRBV27	TRBJ2-1	TRBD2	NA	TGTGCCAGCAGTCCCCGCGGGACTAGAACGATCAACTACAATGAGCAGTTCTTC	CASSPRGTRTINYNEQFF
TRBV4-2	TRBJ1-1	TRBD1	NA	TGTGCCAGCAGCCAAGGCGGACAGGGTGGCACTGAAGCTTTCTTT	CASSQGGQGGTEAFF
TRBV7-2	TRBJ2-7	TRBD2	NA	TGTGCCAGCAGCTTAGCGCCGGGGGGAACCTACGAGCAGTACTTC	CASSLAPGGTYEQYF
TRBV28	TRBJ2-7	TRBD1	NA	TGTGCCAGCAGCCCTACGGACAGGGGGGTCCACGAGCAGTACTTC	CASSPTDRGVHEQYF
TRBV5-1	TRBJ2-7	NA	NA	TGCGCCAGCAGCCCGACAGCATCCTACTCCTACGAGCAGTACTTC	CASSPTASYSYEQYF
TRBV20-1	TRBJ2-7	TRBD1	NA	TGCAGTGCTACTGACAGGGGAGACGAGCAGTACTTC	CSATDRGDEQYF
TRBV18	TRBJ2-1	TRBD2	NA	TGTGCCAGCTCACCACCCCGCGGAGCCGGGACTAGCGGCCGCTACCCCTACAATGAGCAGTTCTTC	CASSPPRGAGTSGRYPYNEQFF
TRBV15	TRBJ1-6	TRBD1	NA	TGTGCCACCAGCGATCGGCGGACAGGGACACCCCTCCACTTT	CATSDRRTGTPLHF
TRBV7-6	TRBJ1-2	TRBD1	NA	TGTGCCAGCAGCTCCCGGGGGGGGACAGAAGCCTATGGCTACACCTTC	CASSSRGGTEAYGYTF
TRBV11-3	TRBJ2-7	NA	NA	TGTGCCAGCAGCAAACAGGGAAATACCTACGAGCAGTACTTC	CASSKQGNTYEQYF
TRBV30	TRBJ1-4	NA	NA	TGTGCCTGGGCGGGAGGGAGGAGAGAAAAACTGTTTTTT	CAWAGGRREKLFF
TRBV19	TRBJ1-6	NA	once	TGTGCCAGCACAGTCGGCAGGTGGAATTCACCCCTCCACTTT	CASTVGRWNSPLHF
TRBV7-3	TRBJ2-1	TRBD2	few	TGTGCCAGCAGCTCGTTTAGCGGGAGGAGGTACAATGAGCAGTTCTTC	CASSSFSGRRYNEQFF
TRBV9	TRBJ2-1	TRBD2	NA	TGTGCCAGAGTTATTAGCGGGAGAAAAAATGAGCAGTTCTTC	CARVISGRKNEQFF
TRBV19	TRBJ1-1	NA	once	TGTGCCAGTAGTATAAATGTAATGAACACTGAAGCTTTCTTT	CASSINVMNTEAFF
TRBV3-1/TRBV3-2	TRBJ2-7	NA	NA	TGTGCCAGCAGCCAGTCCCTAGCTTACGAGCAGTACTTC	CASSQSLAYEQYF
TRBV2	TRBJ1-5	TRBD1	NA	TGTGCCAGCAGTCGCAGGGGGCAAGGCAATCAGCCCCAGCATTTT	CASSRRGQGNQPQHF
TRBV7-3	TRBJ2-5	TRBD1	NA	TGTGCCAGCAGCGATCGACGGACAGGGGACGAGACCCAGTACTTC	CASSDRRTGDETQYF
TRBV5-1	TRBJ2-2	NA	NA	TGCGCCAGCAGCCCGGGCAGGGTCGGGCCCGGGGAGCTGTTTTTT	CASSPGRVGPGELFF
TRBV25-1	TRBJ2-2	TRBD1	once	TGTGCCAGCAGTGAATGGGGACAGGGGACCGCCGGGGAGCTGTTTTTT	CASSEWGQGTAGELFF